These 19 T cell receptor beta chains share one sample of origin, sequenced in a study of shared clonotypes between healthy human individuals. Profiled with immunoSEQ multiplex PCR; TCRdb holds only in-frame clones, not every one. Counted here are just over 2,000,000 clones, around 95% occurring once; the ten biggest clones make up 0.13%. The source material was naive CD4+ T cells sorted from blood. Subset of the sample: CD45RA+ positively selected. These receptors were collected from a man aged 18 to 29 in good health.

The rearrangement links TRBV30 to TRBJ1-1; D remains ambiguous. The germline V gene encodes CDR1 GTSNPN and CDR2 SVGIG (reference sequence). Trimming took off 3 bases at V and 1 base at J, with 12 bases between the two ends. This CDR3 is 14 amino acids long. The CDR3 spells CAWRAEVKNTEAFF. The CDR3 DNA reads TGTGCCTGGAGGGCGGAGGTAAAGAACACTGAAGCTTTCTTT.

J is TRBJ1-4 and V is TRBV5-1; unclear D gene. The CDR3 consists of 14 residues. Germline-derived CDR1 and CDR2 are SGHRS and YFSETQ. V dropped 2 bases and J dropped 5 bases, with 10 bases sitting between them. CDR3 coding DNA: TGCGCCAGCAGCTTCGACGGTCTCAATGAAAAACTGTTTTTT. Translating gives CASSFDGLNEKLFF.

The chain has TRBV7-2 and TRBJ2-7; D call uncertain. Trimming stripped 4 bases from V and 1 base from J, with 14 bases between. The germline CDR1 and CDR2 sequences are SGHTA and FQGNSA. This CDR3 comprises 15 residues. The DNA of the CDR3 is TGTGCCAGCAGCTCAACCTTCGGGCCATCCTACGAGCAGTACTTC. Protein product: CASSSTFGPSYEQYF.

V usage is TRBV5-1 and J usage is TRBJ1-2; D is ambiguous. CDR1 and CDR2 from the germline V gene are SGHRS and YFSETQ. CDR3 size: 12 residues. Trimming stripped 0 bases from V and 6 bases from J, with 6 bases between. CDR3 nucleotide sequence: TGCGCCAGCAGCTTGGAGATGAATGGCTACACCTTC. It translates to CASSLEMNGYTF. Combining the CDR3 with reference TRBV5-1 and TRBJ1-2 gives the whole variable domain KAGVTQTPRYLIKTRGQQVTLSCSPISGHRSVSWYQQTPGQGLQFLFEYFSETQRNKGNFPGRFSGRQFSNSRSEMNVSTLELGDSALYLCASSLEMNGYTFGSGTRLTVV.

V usage is TRBV5-4 and J usage is TRBJ1-1; D is unclear. Per germline, CDR1 SGHNT and CDR2 YYREEE (reference sequence). CDR3 length: 13 amino acids. The V end was cut by 3 bases, the J end by 8 bases, with 14 bases between. CDR3 region: CASSYTSGQEAFF. CDR3 nucleotides: TGTGCCAGCAGCTACACCTCTGGGCAGGAAGCTTTCTTT.

V usage is TRBV2 and J usage is TRBJ2-3; 9 bases map to TRBD2. Germline CDR1 is SNHLY and CDR2 is FYNNEI. CDR3 size: 15 residues. Germline trimming cut 4 bases from V and 7 bases from J; bases unmatched to any gene: 9. The chain's CDR3 is CASSGTGLAPYTQYF. As DNA, the CDR3 is TGTGCCAGCAGTGGTACGGGACTAGCCCCGTATACGCAGTATTTT.

The chain carries TRBV19 and TRBJ1-1; no definite D call. V was trimmed by 5 bases and J by 1 base, leaving 8 bases between them. The CDR3 spans 13 residues. CDR1 is LNHDA and CDR2 is SQIVND in the germline V gene (reference sequence). As DNA, the CDR3 is TGTGCCAGTAGTGAAATAACGAACACTGAAGCTTTCTTT. Protein sequence: CASSEITNTEAFF.

The table lists this clone with a count of one. The chain has TRBV5-1 and TRBJ1-4; maybe TRBD1 (5 bases). Germline CDR1 and CDR2: SGHRS and YFSETQ. V shed 0 bases and J shed 4 bases, with 10 bases lying between them. This CDR3 is built from 15 residues. The CDR3 nucleotides are TGCGCCAGCAGCTTGGCTTTGCAGGGTAATGAAAAACTGTTTTTT. Amino acids: CASSLALQGNEKLFF.

Worth noting for this clone: At the DNA level, this CDR3 is encoded by other sequences in the same sample as well. The chain links TRBV5-1 to TRBJ2-1; D remains ambiguous. Trimming stripped 3 bases from V and 4 bases from J, with 5 bases between. The CDR3 runs to 12 residues. Germline CDR1 SGHRS, CDR2 YFSETQ. The CDR3 coding sequence is TGCGCCAGCAGCTCGGATTACAATGAGCAGTTCTTC. It is translated as CASSSDYNEQFF.

V and J are TRBV12-5 and TRBJ1-2, with unresolved D. The germline V and J ends were trimmed by 1 base and 8 bases, with 11 bases remaining between them. The CDR3 is 13 residues long. Germline V gene sequence: CDR1 LGHNT, CDR2 FRNRAP. The CDR3: CASGLAPGRGYTF. The CDR3 DNA reads TGTGCTAGTGGTTTGGCCCCCGGTAGGGGCTACACCTTC. Complete variable domain (other parts from reference TRBV12-5 and TRBJ1-2): DARVTQTPRHKVTEMGQEVTMRCQPILGHNTVFWYRQTMMQGLELLAYFRNRAPLDDSGMPKDRFSAEMPDATLATLKIQPSEPRDSAVYFCASGLAPGRGYTFGSGTRLTVV.

This chain uses TRBV4-1 with TRBJ1-5; maybe TRBD1 (5 bases). Germline CDR1 and CDR2: MGHRA and YSYEKL. This CDR3 contains 13 residues. V dropped 1 base and J dropped 8 bases, with 9 bases sitting between them. DNA of the CDR3: TGCGCCAGCAGCCAAGTAGGAGGGGAGCCCCAGCATTTT. This gives the protein CASSQVGGEPQHF.

CDR3 in DNA: TGTGCCAGCAGCCCCAGGACTGACTCCTACGAGCAGTACTTC. Translating gives CASSPRTDSYEQYF. V gene TRBV11-1 combines with J gene TRBJ2-7; D is possibly TRBD2 (5 bases). The CDR3 has 14 residues. Germline V lookup: CDR1 SGHAT, CDR2 FQDESV (reference sequence). Trimming stripped 5 bases from V and 0 bases from J, with 11 bases between. Supplemented by reference TRBV11-1 and TRBJ2-7, the full variable domain reads EAEVAQSPRYKITEKSQAVAFWCDPISGHATLYWYRQILGQGPELLVQFQDESVVDDSQLPKDRFSAERLKGVDSTLKIQPAELGDSAMYLCASSPRTDSYEQYFGPGTRLTVT.

V gene TRBV4-3 combines with J gene TRBJ2-3; D is ambiguous. CDR3 size: 15 residues. CDR1 and CDR2 from the germline V gene are LGHNA and YSLEER. V lost 0 bases, J lost 0 bases, and 7 bases lay in between. As DNA, the CDR3 is TGCGCCAGCAGCCAAGAGCGAGCTAGCACAGATACGCAGTATTTT. Its protein product is CASSQERASTDTQYF.

V and J are TRBV19 and TRBJ1-5; D is unresolved. The CDR3 covers 19 residues. The V end was cut by 4 bases, the J end by 4 bases, with 26 bases between. The V gene's germline CDR1 is LNHDA and CDR2 SQIVND (reference sequence). CDR3 protein: CASSTPLARYYKPNQPQHF. The CDR3 region has the DNA TGTGCCAGTAGTACCCCCCTGGCTAGGTACTACAAACCAAATCAGCCCCAGCATTTT.

The J gene is TRBJ2-5, the V gene TRBV28; D is perhaps TRBD2 (6 bases). The CDR3 runs to 14 residues. Between the trimmed V and J ends, which lost 6 bases and 3 bases, there was a span of 14 bases. The germline V gene encodes CDR1 MDHEN and CDR2 SYDVKM. CDR3 amino acids: CASSPVGGEETQYF. CDR3 coding DNA: TGTGCCAGCAGCCCCGTAGGCGGGGAAGAGACCCAGTACTTC.

The chain couples TRBV9 to TRBJ2-2; D is possibly TRBD2 (6 bases). CDR3 length: 16 amino acids. CDR1 is SGDLS, CDR2 YYNGEE, per germline. Trimming took off 0 bases at V and 5 bases at J, with 14 bases between the two ends. The DNA for the CDR3 is TGTGCCAGCAGCGTAGCTGACGGGAGAAGTACCGGGGAGCTGTTTTTT. This translates into CASSVADGRSTGELFF.

The chain links TRBV28 to TRBJ2-7; D unresolved. This CDR3 has 15 amino acids. Trimming took off 6 bases at V and 0 bases at J, with 15 bases between the two ends. CDR1 is MDHEN, CDR2 SYDVKM, per germline. This chain's CDR3 is CASSSPHSSSYEQYF. CDR3 in DNA: TGTGCCAGCAGCTCCCCCCACAGCAGCTCCTACGAGCAGTACTTC.

In the case of this clone: A much larger clone differs by one base, so this may be a read error. The genes are TRBV4-1 and TRBJ1-2, with D possibly being TRBD1 (5 bases). There are 12 residues in the CDR3. Trimming removed 5 bases at V and 8 bases at J, with 12 bases between. Germline CDR1 MGHRA, CDR2 YSYEKL. The DNA of the CDR3 is TGCGCCAGCAGCAAGTCAGGGTGGGGCTACACCTTC. This gives the protein CASSKSGWGYTF.

This chain uses TRBV7-6 with TRBJ2-1; TRBD2 aligns across 8 bases. CDR3 length equals 21 residues. V shed 3 bases and J 9 bases; nucleotides not matched to a gene: 28. CDR1 and CDR2 from the germline V gene are SGHVS and FNYEAQ. The CDR3 nucleotides are TGTGCCAGCAGCTTTTTTCCTCCGGGACTAGATTCCCATAAATTGGTCCCTGAGCAGTTCTTC. This codes for CASSFFPPGLDSHKLVPEQFF.